This T cell receptor (beta chain) was identified in a study of CD8 T cells in ankylosing spondylitis. General study results and limits: It appeared that ankylosing spondylitis blood was characterized by a TCR beta motif of several highly homologous variants.

TCRdb re-called the 5' RACE reads with MiXCR, one entry per CDR3 protein. The sample holds 700,000 or so distinct CDR3 sequences, around 17% seen once. As concerns this clonotype: Its antigen is undetermined.

Germline V gene lookup returns CDR1 SGHRS and CDR2 YFSETQ. This CDR3 region has 14 residues. Trimming cost V 4 bases and J 7 bases, with 14 bases left between them. The source is a male donor with ankylosing spondylitis. The sequencing input was blood, either unsorted or a sorted T cell fraction (not recorded which). The chain has TRBV5-1 and TRBJ1-4; D uncertain. Here the CDR3 reads CASSHYWAGEKLFF. The CDR3 coding sequence is TGCGCCAGCAGCCATTATTGGGCGGGTGAAAAACTGTTTTTT. The whole variable domain, remainder taken from reference TRBV5-1 and TRBJ1-4, is KAGVTQTPRYLIKTRGQQVTLSCSPISGHRSVSWYQQTPGQGLQFLFEYFSETQRNKGNFPGRFSGRQFSNSRSEMNVSTLELGDSALYLCASSHYWAGEKLFFGSGTQLSVL.